This T cell receptor beta chain originates from a study of T cells in Graves' hyperthyroidism and ophthalmopathy. Germline loops: CDR1 MNHEY, CDR2 SVGAGI. The CDR3 extends over 15 amino acids. V was cut by 7 bases and J by 2 bases, with 18 bases left in between. Amplification of TCR beta CDR3 regions was performed using RNA transcripts as template. HTBI primers were used for first-round RT-PCR of the TCR CDR3. Each CDR3 protein gets one entry after TCRdb re-called the multiplex PCR reads with MiXCR. Of about 680,000 distinct CDR3 sequences listed, 30% to 40% were seen once; the top ten hold approximately 31%. This clonotype appeared a few times.

The V call is TRBV6-5, the J call TRBJ2-7; no definite D call. The origin of this receptor is a woman in her forties with Graves' hyperthyroidism. The material sequenced was blood. The CDR3 region is CASKRSGSPAYEQYF. CDR3 sequence (DNA): TGTGCCAGCAAGCGTTCGGGTAGCCCAGCCTACGAGCAGTACTTC.